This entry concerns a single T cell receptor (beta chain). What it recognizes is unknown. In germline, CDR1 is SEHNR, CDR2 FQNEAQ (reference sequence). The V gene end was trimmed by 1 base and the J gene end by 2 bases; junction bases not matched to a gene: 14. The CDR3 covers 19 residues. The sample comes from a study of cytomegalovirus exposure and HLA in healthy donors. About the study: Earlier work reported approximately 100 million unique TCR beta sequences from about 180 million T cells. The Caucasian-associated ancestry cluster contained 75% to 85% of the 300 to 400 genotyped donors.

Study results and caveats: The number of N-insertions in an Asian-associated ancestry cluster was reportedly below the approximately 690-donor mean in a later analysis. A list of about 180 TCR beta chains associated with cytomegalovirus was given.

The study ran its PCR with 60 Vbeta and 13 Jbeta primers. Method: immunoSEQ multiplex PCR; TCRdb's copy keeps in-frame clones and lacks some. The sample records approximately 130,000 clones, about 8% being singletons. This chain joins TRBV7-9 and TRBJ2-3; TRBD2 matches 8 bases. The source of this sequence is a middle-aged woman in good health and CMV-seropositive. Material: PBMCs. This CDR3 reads CASSLDVVATSDYTDTQYF. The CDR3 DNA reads TGTGCCAGCAGCTTAGACGTTGTTGCGACTAGCGACTACACAGATACGCAGTATTTT.